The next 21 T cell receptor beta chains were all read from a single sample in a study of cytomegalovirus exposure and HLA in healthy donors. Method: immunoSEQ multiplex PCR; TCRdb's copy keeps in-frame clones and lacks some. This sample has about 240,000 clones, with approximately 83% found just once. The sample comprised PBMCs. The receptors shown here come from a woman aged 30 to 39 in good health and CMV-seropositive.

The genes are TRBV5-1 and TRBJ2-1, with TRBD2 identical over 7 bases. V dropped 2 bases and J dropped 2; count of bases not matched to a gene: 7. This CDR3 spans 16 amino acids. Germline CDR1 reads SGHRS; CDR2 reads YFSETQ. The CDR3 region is CASSFGLGATYNEQFF. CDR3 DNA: TGCGCCAGCAGCTTCGGACTAGGGGCGACCTACAATGAGCAGTTCTTC.

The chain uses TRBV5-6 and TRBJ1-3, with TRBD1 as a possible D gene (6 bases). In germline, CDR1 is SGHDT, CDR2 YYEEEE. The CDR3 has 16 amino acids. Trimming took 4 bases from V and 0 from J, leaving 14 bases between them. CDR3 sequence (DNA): TGTGCCAGCAGCCTACCAGGGGTCCACTCTGGAAACACCATATATTTT. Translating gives CASSLPGVHSGNTIYF.

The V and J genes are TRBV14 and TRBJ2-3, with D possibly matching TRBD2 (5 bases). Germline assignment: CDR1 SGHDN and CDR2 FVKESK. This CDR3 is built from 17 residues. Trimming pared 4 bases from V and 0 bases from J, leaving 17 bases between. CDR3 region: CASSRRQAGFSTDTQYF. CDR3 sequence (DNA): TGTGCCAGCAGCCGCCGTCAGGCGGGCTTCAGCACAGATACGCAGTATTTT.

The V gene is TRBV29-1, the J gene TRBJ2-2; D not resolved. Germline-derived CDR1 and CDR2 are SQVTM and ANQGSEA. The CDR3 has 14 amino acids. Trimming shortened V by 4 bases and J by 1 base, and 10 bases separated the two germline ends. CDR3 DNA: TGCAGCGTTGTGAACAGCTTGAACACCGGGGAGCTGTTTTTT. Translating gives CSVVNSLNTGELFF.

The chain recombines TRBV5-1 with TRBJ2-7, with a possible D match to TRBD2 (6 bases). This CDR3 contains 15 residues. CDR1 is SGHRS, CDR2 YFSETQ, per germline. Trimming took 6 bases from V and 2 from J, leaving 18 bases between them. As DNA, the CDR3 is TGCGCCAGCAACATGTTGGACCCGGGAGCCTACGAGCAGTACTTC. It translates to CASNMLDPGAYEQYF.

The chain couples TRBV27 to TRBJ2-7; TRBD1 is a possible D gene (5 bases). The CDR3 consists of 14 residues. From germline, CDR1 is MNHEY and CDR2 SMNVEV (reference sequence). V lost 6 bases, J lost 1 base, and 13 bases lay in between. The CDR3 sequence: CASSYERGSYEQYF. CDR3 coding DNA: TGTGCCAGCAGCTACGAAAGGGGTTCCTACGAGCAGTACTTC.

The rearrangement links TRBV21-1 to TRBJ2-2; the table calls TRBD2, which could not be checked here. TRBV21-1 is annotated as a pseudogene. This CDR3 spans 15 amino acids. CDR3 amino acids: CASRKTVENTGELFF. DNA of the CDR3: TGTGCCAGCAGGAAAACCGTAGAAAACACCGGGGAGCTGTTTTTT.

As DNA, the CDR3 is TGTGCCAGCAGTTTGGCAGGGCCCCCCTACGAGCAGTACTTC. The encoded protein is CASSLAGPPYEQYF. The chain is built from TRBV27 and TRBJ2-7; D possibly corresponds to TRBD1 (5 bases). The CDR3 is 14 residues long. The germline CDR1 and CDR2 sequences are MNHEY and SMNVEV (reference sequence). V lost 3 bases and J lost 2, with 11 bases in between.

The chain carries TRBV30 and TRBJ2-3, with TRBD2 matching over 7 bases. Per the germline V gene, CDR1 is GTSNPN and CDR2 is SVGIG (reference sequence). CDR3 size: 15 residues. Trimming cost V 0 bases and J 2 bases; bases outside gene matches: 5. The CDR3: CAWSVGTTNTDTQYF. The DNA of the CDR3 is TGTGCCTGGAGTGTTGGGACTACCAACACAGATACGCAGTATTTT.

This chain's CDR3 is CASSLYSRGTGSYEQYF. The DNA of the CDR3 is TGTGCCAGCAGTTTATACTCCCGGGGTACGGGCTCCTACGAGCAGTACTTC. J is TRBJ2-7 and V is TRBV28, with D maybe TRBD2 (5 bases). This CDR3 contains 17 residues. The V gene lost 1 base and the J gene lost 0 bases, with 16 bases spanning the gap. Germline CDR1 reads MDHEN; CDR2 reads SYDVKM.

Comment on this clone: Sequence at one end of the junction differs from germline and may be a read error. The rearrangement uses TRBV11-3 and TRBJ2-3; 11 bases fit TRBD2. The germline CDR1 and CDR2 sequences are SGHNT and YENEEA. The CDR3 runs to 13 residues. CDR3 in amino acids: CASSFQTSGSMHF. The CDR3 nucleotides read TGTGCCAGCAGCTTTCAAACTAGCGGGAGTATGCATTTT.

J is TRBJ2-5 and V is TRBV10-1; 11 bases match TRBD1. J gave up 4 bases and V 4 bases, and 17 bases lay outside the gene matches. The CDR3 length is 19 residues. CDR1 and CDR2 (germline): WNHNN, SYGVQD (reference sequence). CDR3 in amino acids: CASSVGGQGARNRRETQYF. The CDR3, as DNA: TGCGCCAGCAGTGTAGGTGGACAGGGGGCGCGTAATAGGAGAGAGACCCAGTACTTC.

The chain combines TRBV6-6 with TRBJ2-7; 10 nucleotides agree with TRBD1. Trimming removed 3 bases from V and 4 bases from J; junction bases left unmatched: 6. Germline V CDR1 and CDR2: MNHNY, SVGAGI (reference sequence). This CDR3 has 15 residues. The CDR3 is CASSYPGQGNYEQYF. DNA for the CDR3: TGTGCCAGCAGTTATCCGGGACAGGGGAATTACGAGCAGTACTTC.

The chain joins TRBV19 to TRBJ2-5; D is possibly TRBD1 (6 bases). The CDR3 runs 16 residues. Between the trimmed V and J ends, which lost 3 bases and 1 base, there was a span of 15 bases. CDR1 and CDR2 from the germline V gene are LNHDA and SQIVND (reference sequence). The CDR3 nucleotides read TGTGCCAGTAGTATGGGGCAGGGGTCCATCCAAGAGACCCAGTACTTC. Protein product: CASSMGQGSIQETQYF.

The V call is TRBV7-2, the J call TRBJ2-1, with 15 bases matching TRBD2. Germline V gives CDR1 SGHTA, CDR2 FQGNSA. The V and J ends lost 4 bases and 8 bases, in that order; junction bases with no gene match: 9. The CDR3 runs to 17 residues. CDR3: CASSSGTSGRPADEQFF. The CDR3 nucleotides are TGTGCCAGCAGCTCCGGGACTAGCGGGAGGCCTGCGGATGAGCAGTTCTTC.

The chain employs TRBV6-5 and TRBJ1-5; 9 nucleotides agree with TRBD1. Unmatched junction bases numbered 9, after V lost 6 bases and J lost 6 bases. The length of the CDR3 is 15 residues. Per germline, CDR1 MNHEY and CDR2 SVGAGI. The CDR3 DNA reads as TGTGCCAGCAGACGCGGACAGGGGAAGAGTCAGCCCCAGCATTTT. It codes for CASRRGQGKSQPQHF.

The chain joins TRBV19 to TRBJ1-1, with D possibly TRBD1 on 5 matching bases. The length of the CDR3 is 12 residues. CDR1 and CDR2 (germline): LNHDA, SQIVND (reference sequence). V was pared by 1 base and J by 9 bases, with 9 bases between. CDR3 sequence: CASSIGAGQAFF. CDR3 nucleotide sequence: TGTGCCAGTAGTATAGGGGCAGGGCAAGCTTTCTTT. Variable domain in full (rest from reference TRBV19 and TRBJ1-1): DGGITQSPKYLFRKEGQNVTLSCEQNLNHDAMYWYRQDPGQGLRLIYYSQIVNDFQKGDIAEGYSVSREKKESFPLTVTSAQKNPTAFYLCASSIGAGQAFFGQGTRLTVV.

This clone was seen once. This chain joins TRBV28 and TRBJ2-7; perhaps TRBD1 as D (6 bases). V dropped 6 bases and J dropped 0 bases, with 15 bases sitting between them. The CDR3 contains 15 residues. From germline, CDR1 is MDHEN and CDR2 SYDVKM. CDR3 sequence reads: CASRSPGQSSYEQYF. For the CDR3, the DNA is TGTGCCAGCAGATCACCGGGACAAAGCTCCTACGAGCAGTACTTC. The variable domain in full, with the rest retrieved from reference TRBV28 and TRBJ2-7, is DVKVTQSSRYLVKRTGEKVFLECVQDMDHENMFWYRQDPGLGLRLIYFSYDVKMKEKGDIPEGYSVSREKKERFSLILESASTNQTSMYLCASRSPGQSSYEQYFGPGTRLTVT.

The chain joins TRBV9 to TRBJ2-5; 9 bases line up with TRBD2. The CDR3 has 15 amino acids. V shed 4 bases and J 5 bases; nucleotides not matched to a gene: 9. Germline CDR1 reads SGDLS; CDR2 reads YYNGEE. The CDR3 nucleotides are TGTGCCAGCAGCTTCGGGATAGCGGGAGCTGAGACCCAGTACTTC. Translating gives CASSFGIAGAETQYF. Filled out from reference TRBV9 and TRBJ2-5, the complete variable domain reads DSGVTQTPKHLITATGQRVTLRCSPRSGDLSVYWYQQSLDQGLQFLIQYYNGEERAKGNILERFSAQQFPDLHSELNLSSLELGDSALYFCASSFGIAGAETQYFGPGTRLLVL.

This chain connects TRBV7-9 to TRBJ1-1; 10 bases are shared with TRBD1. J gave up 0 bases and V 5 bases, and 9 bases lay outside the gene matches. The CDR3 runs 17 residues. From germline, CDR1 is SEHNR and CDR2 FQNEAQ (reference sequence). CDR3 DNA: TGTGCCAGCAGCAAGACAGGGGGCCTGACTATGAACACTGAAGCTTTCTTT. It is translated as CASSKTGGLTMNTEAFF.

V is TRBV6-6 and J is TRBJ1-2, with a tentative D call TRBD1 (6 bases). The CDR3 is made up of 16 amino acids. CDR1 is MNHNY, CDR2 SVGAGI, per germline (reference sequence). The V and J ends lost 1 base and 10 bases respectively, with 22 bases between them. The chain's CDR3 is CASSYLESWTVDVYTF. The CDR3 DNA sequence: TGTGCCAGCAGTTACTTAGAAAGTTGGACAGTAGATGTCTACACCTTC.